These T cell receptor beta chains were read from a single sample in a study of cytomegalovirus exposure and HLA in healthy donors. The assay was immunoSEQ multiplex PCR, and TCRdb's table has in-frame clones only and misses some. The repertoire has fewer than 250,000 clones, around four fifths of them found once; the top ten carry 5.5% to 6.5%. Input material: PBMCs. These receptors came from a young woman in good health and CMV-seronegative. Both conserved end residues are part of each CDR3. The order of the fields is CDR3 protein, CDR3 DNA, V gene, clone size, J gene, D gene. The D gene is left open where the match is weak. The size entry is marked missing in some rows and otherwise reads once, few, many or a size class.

CASSFLGGANGYTF	TGTGCCAGCAGTTTCCTCGGGGGGGCTAACGGCTACACCTTC	TRBV27	.	TRBJ1-2	.
CASTPHPKRDTGELFF	TGTGCCAGCACCCCCCATCCCAAAAGGGACACCGGGGAGCTGTTTTTT	TRBV27	.	TRBJ2-2	.
CASSDTGLPEWYSGNTIYF	TGTGCCAGCAGTGATACAGGTCTCCCTGAATGGTACTCTGGAAACACCATATATTTT	TRBV2	few	TRBJ1-3	.
CASAFGQREGRNEQFF	TGTGCCAGCGCCTTCGGGCAGCGGGAGGGCCGAAATGAGCAGTTCTTC	TRBV27	.	TRBJ2-1	TRBD2
CASSYSSTREQFF	TGTGCCAGCAGTTACTCATCGACTCGTGAGCAGTTCTTC	TRBV6-5	.	TRBJ2-1	.
CASSLTQGPYEQYF	TGTGCCAGCAGCCTAACACAGGGGCCGTACGAGCAGTACTTC	TRBV5-6	.	TRBJ2-7	TRBD1
CASNQGSSYNEQFF	TGTGCCAGCAACCAGGGCAGCTCCTACAATGAGCAGTTCTTC	TRBV27	once	TRBJ2-1	.
CASSLGQSAQTQYF	TGCGCCAGCAGCTTGGGACAGTCCGCGCAGACCCAGTACTTC	TRBV5-1	.	TRBJ2-5	.
CASSYRVNQPQHF	TGTGCCAGCAGTTACCGGGTCAATCAGCCCCAGCATTTT	TRBV27	.	TRBJ1-5	.
CASIEQGEYGYTF	TGCGCCAGCATCGAACAGGGGGAGTATGGCTACACCTTC	TRBV10-2	.	TRBJ1-2	TRBD1
CASSEARASGEQYF	TGTGCCAGCAGTGAAGCAAGGGCCTCTGGAGAGCAGTACTTC	TRBV6-1	.	TRBJ2-7	.
CASSLFQGDNEQFF	TGTGCCAGCAGCCTATTCCAAGGAGACAATGAGCAGTTCTTC	TRBV7-2	.	TRBJ2-1	.
CASGLGTTGVYGYTF	TGTGCTAGTGGTTTGGGAACGACAGGGGTCTATGGCTACACCTTC	TRBV12-5	.	TRBJ1-2	TRBD1
CASRLEGRGHLETQYF	TGTGCCAGCAGGTTAGAAGGGCGGGGCCATTTGGAGACCCAGTACTTC	TRBV27	.	TRBJ2-5	.
CASSYSMGGRNEQYF	TGTGCCAGCAGTTACTCTATGGGGGGACGGAACGAGCAGTACTTC	TRBV6-6	.	TRBJ2-7	.
CASSPRGGNTEAFF	TGTGCCAGCAGCCCCCGGGGGGGGAACACTGAAGCTTTCTTT	TRBV5-4	.	TRBJ1-1	.